The 9 T cell receptor beta chains below all came from one sample that was sequenced in a study of cytomegalovirus exposure and HLA in healthy donors (dated by TCRdb to the late 2010s). Receptor amplification or capture employed the immunoSEQ multiplex PCR assay. A mixture of 60 forward primers for TCR Vbeta segments and 13 reverse primers for TCR Jbeta segments was used in the multiplex PCR. Entries here come from immuneACCESS through TCRdb and include only in-frame sequences with V and J called. Some clones fail to appear in such tables; in the studies checked, an unresolved V gene covers under half of the shortfall, and the cause of the remainder is unknown. The sample includes over 120,000 clones, with 74% observed a single time. The top ten constitute 4.3% of the sample. Sequencing was done on a sample of PBMCs. The receptors were gathered from a young man in good health and CMV-seropositive.

This clone showed up just a few times. The gene calls are TRBV7-2 and TRBJ2-2; 8 positions match TRBD2. CDR1 is SGHTA and CDR2 is FQGNSA in the germline V gene. The CDR3 length is 15 residues. Trimming at V came to 5 bases and at J to 1 base, leaving 3 bases not matched to a gene. In DNA form, the CDR3 reads TGTGCCAGCAGCGAGCTAGCGGGGAACACCGGGGAGCTGTTTTTT. Translation: CASSELAGNTGELFF.

V gene TRBV4-3 combines with J gene TRBJ2-7; 7 bases are shared with TRBD2. This CDR3 has 14 residues. Per germline, CDR1 LGHNA and CDR2 YSLEER. After removal of 3 bases from V and 1 base from J, the junction contained 3 bases not matched to a gene. The CDR3 bases are TGCGCCAGCAGCCACCTAGCGGCTTCCTACGAGCAGTACTTC. This sequence encodes CASSHLAASYEQYF.

This chain uses TRBV19 with TRBJ1-4; 10 bases map to TRBD1. Looked up from germline, CDR1 is LNHDA and CDR2 is SQIVND (reference sequence). Trimming removed 6 bases from V and 7 bases from J; junction bases left unmatched: 5. The CDR3 covers 14 residues. CDR3 protein: CASRLTGGGEKLFF. The CDR3 DNA follows: TGTGCCAGTAGACTGACAGGGGGCGGTGAAAAACTGTTTTTT. Filled out from reference TRBV19 and TRBJ1-4, the complete variable domain reads DGGITQSPKYLFRKEGQNVTLSCEQNLNHDAMYWYRQDPGQGLRLIYYSQIVNDFQKGDIAEGYSVSREKKESFPLTVTSAQKNPTAFYLCASRLTGGGEKLFFGSGTQLSVL.

This chain joins TRBV5-1 and TRBJ2-7; 7 positions agree with TRBD1. Germline trimming cut 1 base from V and 3 bases from J; bases unmatched to any gene: 16. The CDR3 is made up of 18 amino acids. From germline, CDR1 is SGHRS and CDR2 YFSETQ. This chain's CDR3 is CASSLRGRRPTVDYEQYF. The CDR3, as DNA: TGCGCCAGCAGCTTGAGGGGGCGCCGGCCAACCGTGGACTACGAGCAGTACTTC. The full variable domain, rest sourced from reference TRBV5-1 and TRBJ2-7, is KAGVTQTPRYLIKTRGQQVTLSCSPISGHRSVSWYQQTPGQGLQFLFEYFSETQRNKGNFPGRFSGRQFSNSRSEMNVSTLELGDSALYLCASSLRGRRPTVDYEQYFGPGTRLTVT.

The V gene is TRBV15, the J gene TRBJ2-1; 9 positions match TRBD1. V lost 4 bases and J lost 7; bases outside the gene matches: 8. The CDR3 sequence is 15 residues long. From germline, CDR1 is LNHNV and CDR2 YYDKDF (reference sequence). The CDR3: CATSKKGQGKNEQFF. CDR3 nucleotides: TGTGCCACCAGCAAGAAGGGACAGGGTAAGAATGAGCAGTTCTTC.

There are a few counts of this clone. The CDR3 bases are TGTGCCACCCGAAATTCCGGGACAACCTTGAGTGAGCAGTTCTTC. Residues: CATRNSGTTLSEQFF. The chain carries TRBV7-2 and TRBJ2-1; a weak D match, TRBD1 (6 bases). In germline, CDR1 is SGHTA, CDR2 FQGNSA. V gave up 10 bases and J gave up 9 bases, with 25 bases separating them. The CDR3 sequence is 15 residues long.

The V gene is TRBV5-8, the J gene TRBJ2-1; D call uncertain. This CDR3 has 13 amino acids. The germline gives CDR1 SGHTS, CDR2 YDEGEE. Trimming pared 6 bases from V and 6 bases from J, leaving 13 bases between. The CDR3 is CASKSLPGNEQFF. The CDR3 coding sequence is TGTGCCAGCAAAAGCTTGCCCGGCAATGAGCAGTTCTTC.

The chain combines TRBV4-2 with TRBJ1-3; D not resolved. CDR1 and CDR2 from the germline V gene are LGHNA and YNFKEQ. Trimming pared 4 bases from V and 5 bases from J, leaving 12 bases between. The CDR3 has 14 amino acids. In DNA form, the CDR3 reads TGTGCCAGCAGCCCCGTCGGGGTACGAAACACCATATATTTT. Residues: CASSPVGVRNTIYF.

The chain links TRBV7-6 to TRBJ1-2, with TRBD1 matching over 9 bases. Unmatched junction bases numbered 5, after V lost 4 bases and J lost 8 bases. This CDR3 is built from 13 residues. Germline loops: CDR1 SGHVS, CDR2 FNYEAQ. The CDR3 protein is CASSWDRAGGYTF. CDR3 in DNA: TGTGCCAGCAGCTGGGACAGGGCGGGCGGCTACACCTTC.